This T cell receptor beta chain was identified in a study of cytomegalovirus exposure and HLA in healthy donors. Overall study context: Out of roughly 200 million T cells, an earlier analysis found some 110 million unique TCR beta sequences in total. Overall study results and limits: Reportedly, a later analysis found an Asian-associated ancestry cluster had fewer N-insertions than the approximately 700-donor mean.

The germline V gene encodes CDR1 SGHAT and CDR2 FQNNGV. The CDR3 is 15 amino acids. J was trimmed by 4 bases and V by 5 bases; bases with no gene match: 3. Primers included in the PCR were 60 Vbeta and 13 Jbeta primers. Produced via immunoSEQ multiplex PCR; TCRdb's table is partial and in-frame only. The table shows 40,000 to 55,000 clones, with roughly four fifths occurring only once. About this clone itself: Antigen: not known.

The genes are TRBV11-2 and TRBJ2-2; 11 bases line up with TRBD2. The clonotype was recovered from a boy between 5 and 17 years old in good health and CMV-seropositive. The specimen sequenced was PBMCs. CDR3 protein: CASSHSGGVTGELFF. CDR3 in DNA: TGTGCCAGCAGCCATAGCGGGGGGGTCACCGGGGAGCTGTTTTTT.